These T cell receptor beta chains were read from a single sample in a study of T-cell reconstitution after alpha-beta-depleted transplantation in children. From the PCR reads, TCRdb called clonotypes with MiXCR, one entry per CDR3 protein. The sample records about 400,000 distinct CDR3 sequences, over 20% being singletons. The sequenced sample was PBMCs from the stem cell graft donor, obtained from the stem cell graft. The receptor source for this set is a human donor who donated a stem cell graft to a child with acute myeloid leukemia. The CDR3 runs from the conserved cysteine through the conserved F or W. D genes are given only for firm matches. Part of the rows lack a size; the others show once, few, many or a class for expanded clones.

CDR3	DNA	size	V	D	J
CASNQGLPGQPQHF	TGTGCCAGCAACCAGGGCCTCCCGGGTCAGCCCCAGCATTTT	many	TRBV12-3/TRBV12-4	.	TRBJ1-5
CASSEPGTELYNEQFF	TGTGCCAGCAGTGAGCCCGGGACAGAGTTATACAATGAGCAGTTCTTC	few	TRBV25-1	TRBD1	TRBJ2-1
CASSFGSAYGYTF	TGCGCCAGCAGCTTTGGCTCGGCTTATGGCTACACCTTC	.	TRBV5-1	.	TRBJ1-2
CASSQGTSNTGELFF	TGTGCCAGCAGCCAGGGGACCTCGAACACCGGGGAGCTGTTTTTT	many	TRBV4-2	.	TRBJ2-2
CSVKGTQIYEQYF	TGCAGCGTTAAGGGGACGCAGATCTACGAGCAGTACTTC	many	TRBV29-1	.	TRBJ2-7
CSARDGLADNEQFF	TGCAGTGCTAGAGATGGACTAGCGGACAATGAGCAGTTCTTC	many	TRBV20-1	TRBD2	TRBJ2-1
CASSPFAVPDSKNIQYF	TGTGCCAGCAGCCCCTTTGCCGTACCGGACTCCAAAAACATTCAGTACTTC	.	TRBV3-1	.	TRBJ2-4
CSVDIGSYEQYF	TGCAGCGTTGACATCGGGTCCTACGAGCAGTACTTC	.	TRBV29-1	.	TRBJ2-7
CASSFRSPSYEQYF	TGTGCCAGCAGCTTTAGGAGTCCCTCCTACGAGCAGTACTTC	.	TRBV7-2	.	TRBJ2-7
CSARGINNEQFF	TGCAGTGCTAGGGGAATCAACAATGAGCAGTTCTTC	many	TRBV20-1	.	TRBJ2-1
CSVDRLAGVNEQFF	TGCAGCGTTGATCGACTAGCGGGAGTCAATGAGCAGTTCTTC	many	TRBV29-1	TRBD2	TRBJ2-1
CASSLIAGEQFF	TGTGCCAGCAGCCTAATAGCGGGTGAGCAGTTCTTC	.	TRBV7-3	TRBD2	TRBJ2-1
CASSPLGLISGNTIYF	TGTGCCAGCAGTCCACTTGGACTTATCTCTGGAAACACCATATATTTT	few	TRBV12-3/TRBV12-4	.	TRBJ1-3
CASSQDLSRSYEQYF	TGTGCCAGCAGCCAAGATCTGAGTCGCTCCTACGAGCAGTACTTC	.	TRBV3-1	.	TRBJ2-7
CASSSRSQRGETQYF	TGCGCCAGCAGCTCCAGGTCCCAAAGGGGAGAGACCCAGTACTTC	.	TRBV5-1	.	TRBJ2-5
CSAAPSTLGELFF	TGCAGTGCCGCCCCCAGCACCCTAGGGGAGCTGTTTTTT	few	TRBV20-1	.	TRBJ2-2
CAISGRNTYNEQFF	TGTGCCATCAGTGGACGAAATACCTACAATGAGCAGTTCTTC	once	TRBV10-3	.	TRBJ2-1
CATASSSGNTIYF	TGTGCCACCGCTTCTTCTTCCGGAAACACCATATATTTT	few	TRBV12-3/TRBV12-4	.	TRBJ1-3
CASRADRGSNQPQHF	TGTGCCAGCAGAGCAGACAGGGGGTCAAATCAGCCCCAGCATTTT	.	TRBV12-3/TRBV12-4	TRBD1	TRBJ1-5
CASSSILSGANVLTF	TGTGCCAGCAGTTCCATTCTCTCTGGGGCCAACGTCCTGACTTTC	many	TRBV6-5	.	TRBJ2-6
CASSPVGVSNSYEQYF	TGTGCCAGCAGCCCCGTCGGGGTGTCAAACTCCTACGAGCAGTACTTC	.	TRBV6-1	.	TRBJ2-7
CSALSYPEQFF	TGCAGTGCCCTCAGCTATCCTGAGCAGTTCTTC	.	TRBV20-1	.	TRBJ2-1
CASSLFYGYTF	TGTGCCAGCAGTTTATTTTATGGCTACACCTTC	few	TRBV12-3/TRBV12-4	.	TRBJ1-2
CASSLYRGTGELFF	TGTGCCAGCAGTTTATACAGGGGCACCGGGGAGCTGTTTTTT	.	TRBV27	TRBD1	TRBJ2-2
CSVWDTSGETQYF	TGCAGCGTTTGGGACACTTCGGGGGAGACCCAGTACTTC	.	TRBV29-1	.	TRBJ2-5
CASSLVDTEAFF	TGTGCCAGCAGCTTAGTAGACACTGAAGCTTTCTTT	many	TRBV12-3/TRBV12-4	.	TRBJ1-1
CASSLGGQANEKLFF	TGCGCCAGCAGCTTGGGTGGACAGGCTAATGAAAAACTGTTTTTT	few	TRBV5-1	TRBD1	TRBJ1-4
CSAMGRGGTDTQYF	TGCAGTGCGATGGGTCGGGGCGGCACAGATACGCAGTATTTT	few	TRBV20-1	.	TRBJ2-3
CAISAVAGVDEQFF	TGTGCCATCAGTGCGGTAGCGGGAGTGGACGAGCAGTTCTTC	few	TRBV10-3	TRBD2	TRBJ2-1
CASSASQGEFYEQYF	TGTGCCAGCAGCGCGTCACAGGGGGAATTCTACGAGCAGTACTTC	.	TRBV9	TRBD1	TRBJ2-7
CASRTGQGDNEQFF	TGTGCCAGCAGGACGGGACAGGGGGACAATGAGCAGTTCTTC	.	TRBV6-2/TRBV6-3	TRBD1	TRBJ2-1
CAISEGGMTDTQYF	TGTGCCATCAGTGAAGGCGGGATGACAGATACGCAGTATTTT	many	TRBV10-3	.	TRBJ2-3
CASSAGTELWNEQFF	TGTGCCAGCAGCGCCGGGACAGAGCTTTGGAATGAGCAGTTCTTC	few	TRBV5-6	TRBD1	TRBJ2-1
CASSPHGGNQPQHF	TGTGCCAGCAGTCCTCATGGTGGAAATCAGCCCCAGCATTTT	few	TRBV9	.	TRBJ1-5
CSVDTGSYTF	TGCAGCGTAGATACAGGGAGCTACACCTTC	many	TRBV29-1	.	TRBJ1-2
CASSPGDNTGELFF	TGTGCCAGCAGCCCAGGGGACAACACCGGGGAGCTGTTTTTT	.	TRBV6-1	.	TRBJ2-2
CASTALQGYEQYF	TGTGCCAGCACCGCCCTCCAGGGCTACGAGCAGTACTTC	few	TRBV27	.	TRBJ2-7
CASSLIAGGPRNEQFF	TGTGCCAGCAGTCTGATAGCGGGAGGGCCGCGTAATGAGCAGTTCTTC	.	TRBV27	TRBD2	TRBJ2-1
CASSHEAGQGAREQYF	TGTGCCAGCAGCCATGAGGCGGGGCAGGGGGCGCGAGAGCAGTACTTC	.	TRBV5-5	TRBD1	TRBJ2-7
CASSFGQWGDEQYF	TGTGCCAGCAGTTTTGGGCAGTGGGGGGACGAGCAGTACTTC	.	TRBV28	.	TRBJ2-7
CSAPRAGEGSDTQYF	TGCAGTGCCCCTCGAGCGGGAGAGGGCTCAGATACGCAGTATTTT	few	TRBV20-1	TRBD2	TRBJ2-3
CATSRDLGNYEQYF	TGTGCCACCAGCAGAGATTTGGGTAACTACGAGCAGTACTTC	.	TRBV15	.	TRBJ2-7
CSVPWGLAGGITDTQYF	TGCAGTGTACCCTGGGGACTAGCGGGAGGGATCACAGATACGCAGTATTTT	.	TRBV20-1	TRBD2	TRBJ2-3
CASSSLQHYEQYF	TGTGCCAGCAGCAGCCTACAGCATTACGAGCAGTACTTC	few	TRBV12-3/TRBV12-4	.	TRBJ2-7
CASRGRRDQETQYF	TGTGCCAGCAGGGGAAGGCGAGATCAAGAGACCCAGTACTTC	many	TRBV12-3/TRBV12-4	.	TRBJ2-5
CASSARTSGRGNEQFF	TGTGCCAGTAGTGCCCGGACTAGCGGGAGGGGGAATGAGCAGTTCTTC	few	TRBV19	TRBD2	TRBJ2-1
CASSWTVNSNQPQHF	TGTGCCAGCAGCTGGACAGTAAATAGCAATCAGCCCCAGCATTTT	.	TRBV12-3/TRBV12-4	.	TRBJ1-5
CSAWDRGFEQYF	TGCAGTGCTTGGGACAGGGGTTTCGAGCAGTACTTC	few	TRBV20-1	TRBD1	TRBJ2-7
CSARAMGGLGNTIYF	TGCAGTGCTAGAGCCATGGGGGGGCTCGGAAACACCATATATTTT	.	TRBV20-1	.	TRBJ1-3
CASSSKGQLNQPQHF	TGTGCCAGCAGCTCCAAGGGACAGCTTAATCAGCCCCAGCATTTT	.	TRBV5-6	TRBD1	TRBJ1-5
CTLRGGSPSDTQYF	TGCACCCTCAGGGGCGGGAGTCCCTCAGATACGCAGTATTTT	many	TRBV29-1	.	TRBJ2-3
CASSFSSSYNEQFF	TGTGCCAGCAGCTTCTCAAGCTCCTACAATGAGCAGTTCTTC	.	TRBV5-5	.	TRBJ2-1
CASSPTRTGSLAKNIQYF	TGTGCCAGCAGTCCAACCCGGACAGGTTCATTAGCCAAAAACATTCAGTACTTC	.	TRBV6-1	TRBD1	TRBJ2-4
CASSYLRGGGGYNEQFF	TGTGCCAGCAGTTACTTGCGGGGAGGAGGGGGTTACAATGAGCAGTTCTTC	many	TRBV6-5	.	TRBJ2-1
CASSLGLRGKGYEQYF	TGTGCCAGCAGCTTAGGCTTGAGAGGGAAAGGCTACGAGCAGTACTTC	many	TRBV7-9	.	TRBJ2-7